The 3 T cell receptor beta chains listed next were all sequenced from one sample in a study of blood T cell repertoires in COVID-19. The data were produced by immunoSEQ multiplex PCR, yet TCRdb's version contains in-frame clones alone and is incomplete. The sample lists approximately 450,000 clones, 80% to 90% occurring once. Sequencing was performed on PBMCs or T cells enriched from blood (not recorded which). The receptor source for this set is a man aged 25-45 years who had recovered from COVID-19.

The chain is built from TRBV5-4 and TRBJ2-7; no firm D call. V was trimmed by 1 base and J by 3 bases, leaving 14 bases between them. Germline-derived CDR1 and CDR2 are SGHNT and YYREEE (reference sequence). The CDR3 totals 15 residues. This chain's CDR3 is CASSLLSGFLYEQYF. As DNA, the CDR3 is TGTGCCAGCAGCTTGCTCTCAGGATTTCTCTACGAGCAGTACTTC.

The rearrangement uses TRBV11-2 and TRBJ2-1; TRBD2 matches 7 bases. The CDR3 is 15 residues long. V lost 8 bases, J lost 0 bases, and 7 bases stayed unmatched. Germline CDR1 reads SGHAT; CDR2 reads FQNNGV. The CDR3 coding sequence is TGTGCCAGCCGAGGCGGGACTACCTCCTACAATGAGCAGTTCTTC. It codes for CASRGGTTSYNEQFF.

The genes are TRBV3-1 (or the pseudogene TRBV3-2) and TRBJ1-5; 7 bases match TRBD1. Germline V gene data show CDR1 as LGHDT and CDR2 as YNNKEL (reference sequence). The CDR3 length is 14 residues. The trim removed 3 bases at V and 13 bases at J, leaving 12 bases unmatched. CDR3: CASSQTRDSKVQHF. The CDR3 DNA sequence: TGTGCCAGCAGCCAGACCCGGGACAGCAAGGTTCAGCATTTT.